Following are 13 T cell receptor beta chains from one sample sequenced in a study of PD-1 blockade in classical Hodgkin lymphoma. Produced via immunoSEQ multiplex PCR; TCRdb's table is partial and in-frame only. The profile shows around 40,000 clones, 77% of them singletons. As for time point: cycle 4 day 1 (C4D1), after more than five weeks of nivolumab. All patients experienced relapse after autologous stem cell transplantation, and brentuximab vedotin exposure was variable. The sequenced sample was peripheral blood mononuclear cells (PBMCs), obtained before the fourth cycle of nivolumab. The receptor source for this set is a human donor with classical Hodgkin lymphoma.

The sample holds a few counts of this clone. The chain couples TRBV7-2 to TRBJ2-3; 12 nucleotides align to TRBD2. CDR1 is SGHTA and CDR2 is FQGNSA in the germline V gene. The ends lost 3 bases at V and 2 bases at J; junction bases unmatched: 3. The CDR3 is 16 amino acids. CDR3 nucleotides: TGTGCCAGCAGCTTGGGACTAGCGGGTCTCACAGATACGCAGTATTTT. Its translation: CASSLGLAGLTDTQYF.

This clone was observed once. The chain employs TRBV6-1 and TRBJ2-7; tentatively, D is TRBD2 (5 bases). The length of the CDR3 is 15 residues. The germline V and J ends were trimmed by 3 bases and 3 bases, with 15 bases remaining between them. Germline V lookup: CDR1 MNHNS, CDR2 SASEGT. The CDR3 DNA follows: TGTGCCAGCAGTGACGGGGTTTCCGTGGGCTACGAGCAGTACTTC. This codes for CASSDGVSVGYEQYF.

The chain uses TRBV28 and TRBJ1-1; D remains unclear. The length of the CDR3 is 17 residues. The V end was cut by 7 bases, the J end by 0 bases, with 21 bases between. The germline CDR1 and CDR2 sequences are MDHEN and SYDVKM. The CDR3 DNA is TGTGCCAGCAATCCTCACGTGGCAGGAGCCATGAACACTGAAGCTTTCTTT. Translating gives CASNPHVAGAMNTEAFF. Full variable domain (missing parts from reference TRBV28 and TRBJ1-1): DVKVTQSSRYLVKRTGEKVFLECVQDMDHENMFWYRQDPGLGLRLIYFSYDVKMKEKGDIPEGYSVSREKKERFSLILESASTNQTSMYLCASNPHVAGAMNTEAFFGQGTRLTVV.

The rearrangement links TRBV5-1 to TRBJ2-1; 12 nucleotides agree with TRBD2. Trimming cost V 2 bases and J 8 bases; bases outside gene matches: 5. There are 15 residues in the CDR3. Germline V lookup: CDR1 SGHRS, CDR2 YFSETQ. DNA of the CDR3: TGCGCCAGCAGCTTATCTAGCGGGGGGGTAGATGAGCAGTTCTTC. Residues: CASSLSSGGVDEQFF.

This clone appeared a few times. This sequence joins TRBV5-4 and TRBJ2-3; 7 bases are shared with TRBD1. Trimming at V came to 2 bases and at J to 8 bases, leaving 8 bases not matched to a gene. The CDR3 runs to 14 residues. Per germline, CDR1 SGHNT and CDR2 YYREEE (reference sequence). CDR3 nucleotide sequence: TGTGCCAGCAGCTTTTTAAAGGGGGCGGGTACGCAGTATTTT. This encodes CASSFLKGAGTQYF.

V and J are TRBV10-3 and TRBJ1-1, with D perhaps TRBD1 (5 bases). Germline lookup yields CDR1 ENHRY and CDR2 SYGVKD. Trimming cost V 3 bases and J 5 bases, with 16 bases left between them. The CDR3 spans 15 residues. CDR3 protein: CAISDSFSPGTEAFF. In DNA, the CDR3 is TGTGCCATCAGTGATTCGTTCTCCCCAGGGACTGAAGCTTTCTTT.

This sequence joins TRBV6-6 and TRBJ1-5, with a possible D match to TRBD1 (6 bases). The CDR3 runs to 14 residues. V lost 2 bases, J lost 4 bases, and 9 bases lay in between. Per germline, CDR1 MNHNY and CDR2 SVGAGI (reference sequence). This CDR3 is CASSYPDRNQPQHF. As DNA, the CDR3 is TGTGCCAGCAGTTACCCGGACAGAAATCAGCCCCAGCATTTT.

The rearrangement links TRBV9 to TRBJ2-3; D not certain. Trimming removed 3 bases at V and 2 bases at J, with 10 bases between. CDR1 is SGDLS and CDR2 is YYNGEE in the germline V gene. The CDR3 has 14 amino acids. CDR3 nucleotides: TGTGCCAGCAGCGACCGACCGGTCACAGATACGCAGTATTTT. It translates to CASSDRPVTDTQYF.

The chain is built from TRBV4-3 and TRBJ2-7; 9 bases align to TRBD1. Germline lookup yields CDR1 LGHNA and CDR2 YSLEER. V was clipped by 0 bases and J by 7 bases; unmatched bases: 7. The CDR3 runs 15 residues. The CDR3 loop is CASSQDTTGGTEQYF. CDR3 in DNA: TGCGCCAGCAGCCAAGATACAACAGGGGGCACAGAGCAGTACTTC.

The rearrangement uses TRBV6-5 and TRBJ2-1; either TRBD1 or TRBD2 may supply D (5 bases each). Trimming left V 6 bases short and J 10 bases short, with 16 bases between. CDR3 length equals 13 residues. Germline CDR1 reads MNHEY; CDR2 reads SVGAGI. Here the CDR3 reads CASRPTTGQEQFF. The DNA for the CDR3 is TGTGCCAGCAGGCCGACGACGGGGCAAGAGCAGTTCTTC.

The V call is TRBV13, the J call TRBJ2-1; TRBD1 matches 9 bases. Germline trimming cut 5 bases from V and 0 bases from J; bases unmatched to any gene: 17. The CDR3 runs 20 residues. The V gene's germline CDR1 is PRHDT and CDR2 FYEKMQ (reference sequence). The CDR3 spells CASSATGGRKPSSSYNEQFF. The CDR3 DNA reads TGTGCCAGCAGCGCAACAGGGGGCCGTAAACCCTCGAGCTCCTACAATGAGCAGTTCTTC.

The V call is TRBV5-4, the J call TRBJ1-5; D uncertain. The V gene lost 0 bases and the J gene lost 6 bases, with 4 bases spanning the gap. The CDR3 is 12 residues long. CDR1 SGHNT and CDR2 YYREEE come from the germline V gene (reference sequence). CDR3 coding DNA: TGTGCCAGCAGCTTGGGGAGTCAGCCCCAGCATTTT. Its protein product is CASSLGSQPQHF.

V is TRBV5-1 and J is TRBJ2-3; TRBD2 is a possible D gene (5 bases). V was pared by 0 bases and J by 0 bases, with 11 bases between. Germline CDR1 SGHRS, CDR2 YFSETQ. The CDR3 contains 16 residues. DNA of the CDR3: TGCGCCAGCAGCTTGGTCGGCGGGCCTAGCACAGATACGCAGTATTTT. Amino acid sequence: CASSLVGGPSTDTQYF. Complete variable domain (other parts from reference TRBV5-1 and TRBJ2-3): KAGVTQTPRYLIKTRGQQVTLSCSPISGHRSVSWYQQTPGQGLQFLFEYFSETQRNKGNFPGRFSGRQFSNSRSEMNVSTLELGDSALYLCASSLVGGPSTDTQYFGPGTRLTVL.